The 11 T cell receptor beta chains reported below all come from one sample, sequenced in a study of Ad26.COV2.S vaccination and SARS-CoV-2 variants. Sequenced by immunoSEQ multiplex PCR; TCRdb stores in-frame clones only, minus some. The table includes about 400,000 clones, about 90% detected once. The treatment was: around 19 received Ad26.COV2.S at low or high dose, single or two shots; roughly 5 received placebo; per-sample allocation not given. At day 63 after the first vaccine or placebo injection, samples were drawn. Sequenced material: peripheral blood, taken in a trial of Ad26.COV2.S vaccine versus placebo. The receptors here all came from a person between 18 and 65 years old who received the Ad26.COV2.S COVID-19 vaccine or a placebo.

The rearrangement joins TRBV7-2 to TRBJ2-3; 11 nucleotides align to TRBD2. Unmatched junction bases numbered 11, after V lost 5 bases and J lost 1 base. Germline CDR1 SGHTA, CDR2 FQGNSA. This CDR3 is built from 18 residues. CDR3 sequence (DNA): TGTGCCAGCAGCCCGCGACTAGCGGGGTCGACGGGCACAGATACGCAGTATTTT. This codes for CASSPRLAGSTGTDTQYF.

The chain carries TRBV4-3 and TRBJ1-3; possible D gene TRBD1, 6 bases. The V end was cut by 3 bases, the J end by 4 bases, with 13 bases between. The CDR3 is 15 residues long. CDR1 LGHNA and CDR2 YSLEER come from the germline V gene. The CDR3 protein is CASSQQGSVGNTIYF. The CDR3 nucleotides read TGCGCCAGCAGCCAGCAGGGGTCCGTAGGAAACACCATATATTTT.

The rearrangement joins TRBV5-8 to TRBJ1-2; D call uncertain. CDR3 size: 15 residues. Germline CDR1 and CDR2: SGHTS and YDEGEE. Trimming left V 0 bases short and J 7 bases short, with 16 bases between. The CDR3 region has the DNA TGTGCCAGCAGCTTGGGACGATCGCCCGGTCCTGGCTACACCTTC. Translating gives CASSLGRSPGPGYTF.

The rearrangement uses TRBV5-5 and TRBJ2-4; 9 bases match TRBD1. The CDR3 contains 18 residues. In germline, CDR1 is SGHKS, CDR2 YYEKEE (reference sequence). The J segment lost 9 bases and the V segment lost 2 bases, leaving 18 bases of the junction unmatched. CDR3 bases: TGTGCCAGCAGCTTTCTTACCGCGGGACAGGGAGAGAGGGGCATTCAGTACTTC. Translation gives CASSFLTAGQGERGIQYF.

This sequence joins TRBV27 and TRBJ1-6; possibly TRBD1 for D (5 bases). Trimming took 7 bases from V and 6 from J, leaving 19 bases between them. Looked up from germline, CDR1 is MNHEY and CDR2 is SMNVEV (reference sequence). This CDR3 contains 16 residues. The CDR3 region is CASTPRWGEGNSPLHF. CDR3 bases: TGTGCCAGCACCCCCCGGTGGGGGGAAGGTAATTCACCCCTCCACTTT.

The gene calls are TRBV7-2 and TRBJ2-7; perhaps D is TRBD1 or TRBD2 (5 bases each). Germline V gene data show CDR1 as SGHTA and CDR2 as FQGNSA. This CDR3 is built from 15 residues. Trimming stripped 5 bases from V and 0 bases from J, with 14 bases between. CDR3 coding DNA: TGTGCCAGCAGCCGTAGAGGGGAGAGCTCCTACGAGCAGTACTTC. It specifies CASSRRGESSYEQYF.

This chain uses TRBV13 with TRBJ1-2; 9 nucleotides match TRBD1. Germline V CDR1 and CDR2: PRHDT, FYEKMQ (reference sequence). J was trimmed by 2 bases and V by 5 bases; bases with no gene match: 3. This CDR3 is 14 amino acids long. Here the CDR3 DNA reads TGTGCCAGCAGCGCGGGACAGGGCAACTATGGCTACACCTTC. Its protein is CASSAGQGNYGYTF.

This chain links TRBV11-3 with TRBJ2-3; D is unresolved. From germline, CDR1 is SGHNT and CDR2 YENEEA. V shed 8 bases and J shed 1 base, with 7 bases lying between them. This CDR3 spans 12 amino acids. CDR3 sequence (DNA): TGTGCCAGCCAGGACCGCACAGATACGCAGTATTTT. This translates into CASQDRTDTQYF.

CDR3 sequence reads: CASSLESGGAKRAKNIQYF. Written as DNA, the CDR3 is TGTGCCAGCAGCTTAGAAAGCGGGGGGGCAAAACGGGCCAAAAACATTCAGTACTTC. This chain joins TRBV7-2 and TRBJ2-4; TRBD2 agrees at 10 bases. CDR3 length: 19 residues. After removal of 1 base from V and 1 base from J, the junction contained 10 bases not matched to a gene. CDR1 is SGHTA and CDR2 is FQGNSA in the germline V gene. Based on the CDR3 plus reference TRBV7-2 and TRBJ2-4, the full variable domain is GAGVSQSPSNKVTEKGKDVELRCDPISGHTALYWYRQSLGQGLEFLIYFQGNSAPDKSGLPSDRFSAERTGGSVSTLTIQRTQQEDSAVYLCASSLESGGAKRAKNIQYFGAGTRLSVL.

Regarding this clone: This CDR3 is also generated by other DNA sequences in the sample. The CDR3 nucleotides read TGTGCCAGCAGTTTAGAAGGGTACGGCTACACCTTC. This translates into CASSLEGYGYTF. The chain recombines TRBV12-3 or TRBV12-4 with TRBJ1-2; D gene uncertain. V was cut by 1 base and J by 8 bases, with 8 bases left in between. This CDR3 has 12 amino acids.

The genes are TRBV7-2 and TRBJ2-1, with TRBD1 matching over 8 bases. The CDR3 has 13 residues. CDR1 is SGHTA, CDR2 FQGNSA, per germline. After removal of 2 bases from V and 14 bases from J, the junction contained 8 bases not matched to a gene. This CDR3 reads CASSLPDRGREFF. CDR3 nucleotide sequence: TGTGCCAGCAGCTTACCAGACAGGGGAAGAGAGTTCTTC.